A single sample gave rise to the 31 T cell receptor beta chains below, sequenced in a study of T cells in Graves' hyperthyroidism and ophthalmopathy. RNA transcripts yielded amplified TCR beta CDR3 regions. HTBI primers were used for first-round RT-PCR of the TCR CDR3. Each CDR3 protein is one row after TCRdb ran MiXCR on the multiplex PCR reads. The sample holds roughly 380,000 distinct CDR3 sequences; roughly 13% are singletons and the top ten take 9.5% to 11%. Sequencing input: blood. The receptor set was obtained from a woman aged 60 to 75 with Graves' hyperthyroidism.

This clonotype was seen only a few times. The CDR3 DNA follows: TGTGCCAAACCGGAGCGGGAGGGAAGCCGTACTAGCACAGATACGCAGTATTTT. Residues: CAKPEREGSRTSTDTQYF. The chain recombines TRBV13 with TRBJ2-3; 10 nucleotides agree with TRBD2. This CDR3 is built from 18 residues. Germline CDR1 and CDR2: PRHDT and FYEKMQ (reference sequence). Trimming took 10 bases from V and 0 from J; bases not matched to a gene: 16. Together with reference TRBV13 and TRBJ2-3, the CDR3 gives the full variable domain: AAGVIQSPRHLIKEKRETATLKCYPIPRHDTVYWYQQGPGQDPQFLISFYEKMQSDKGSIPDRFSAQQFSDYHSELNMSSLELGDSALYFCAKPEREGSRTSTDTQYFGPGTRLTVL.

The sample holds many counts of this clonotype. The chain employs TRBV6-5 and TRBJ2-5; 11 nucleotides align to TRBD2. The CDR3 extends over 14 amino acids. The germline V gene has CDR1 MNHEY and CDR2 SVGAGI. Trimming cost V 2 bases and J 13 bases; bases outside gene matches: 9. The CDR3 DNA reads TGTGCCAGCAGTTACGGGACTAGCGGAGGAGGGGGGTACTTC. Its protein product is CASSYGTSGGGGYF.

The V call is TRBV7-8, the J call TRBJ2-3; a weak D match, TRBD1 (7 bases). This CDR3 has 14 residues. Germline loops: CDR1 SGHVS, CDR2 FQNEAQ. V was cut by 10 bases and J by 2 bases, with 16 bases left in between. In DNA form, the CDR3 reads TGTGCCACGACAGGGACTTCCTACACAGATACGCAGTATTTT. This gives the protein CATTGTSYTDTQYF.

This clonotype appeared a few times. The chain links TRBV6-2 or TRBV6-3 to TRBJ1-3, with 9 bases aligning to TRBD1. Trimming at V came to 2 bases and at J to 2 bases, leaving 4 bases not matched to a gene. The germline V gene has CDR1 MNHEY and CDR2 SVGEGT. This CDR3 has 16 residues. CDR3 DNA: TGTGCCAGCAGTTACGGCGGGACAGGGACTGGAAACACCATATATTTT. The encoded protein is CASSYGGTGTGNTIYF.

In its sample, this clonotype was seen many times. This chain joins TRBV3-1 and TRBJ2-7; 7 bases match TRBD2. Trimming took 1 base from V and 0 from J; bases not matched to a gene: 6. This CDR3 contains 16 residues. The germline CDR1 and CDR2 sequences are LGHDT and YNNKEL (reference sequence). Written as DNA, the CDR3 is TGTGCCAGCAGCCAAGGCGGCGCGGGAGCCTCCTACGAGCAGTACTTC. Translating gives CASSQGGAGASYEQYF.

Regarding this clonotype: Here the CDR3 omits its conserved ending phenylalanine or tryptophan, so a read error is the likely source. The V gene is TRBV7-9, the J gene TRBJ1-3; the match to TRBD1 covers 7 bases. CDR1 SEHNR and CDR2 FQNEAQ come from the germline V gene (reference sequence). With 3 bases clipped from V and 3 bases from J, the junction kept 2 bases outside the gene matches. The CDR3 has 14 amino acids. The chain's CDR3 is CASSLTGIGNTIYL. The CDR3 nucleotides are TGTGCCAGCAGCTTGACAGGGATTGGAAACACCATATATTTA.

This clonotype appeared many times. CDR3 residues: CASTIGGLVYNEQFF. The DNA of the CDR3 is TGTGCCAGCACTATCGGGGGTCTAGTGTACAATGAGCAGTTCTTC. The rearrangement joins TRBV6-1 to TRBJ2-1, with a weak D call TRBD2 (6 bases). Looked up from germline, CDR1 is MNHNS and CDR2 is SASEGT. V dropped 7 bases and J dropped 4 bases, with 17 bases sitting between them. This CDR3 is 15 amino acids long.

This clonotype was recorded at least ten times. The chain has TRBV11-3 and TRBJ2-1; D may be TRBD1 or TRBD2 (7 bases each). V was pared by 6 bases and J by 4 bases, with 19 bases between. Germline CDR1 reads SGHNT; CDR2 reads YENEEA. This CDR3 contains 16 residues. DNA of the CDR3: TGTGCCAGCAGAAACGGGGGGACAGCGTGGTACAATGAGCAGTTCTTC. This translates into CASRNGGTAWYNEQFF.

The CDR3, as DNA: TGTGCCAGCAGCTCCGACATTCGCCGGGGCCACGAGCAGTACTTC. Amino acids: CASSSDIRRGHEQYF. The gene calls are TRBV13 and TRBJ2-7; either TRBD1 or TRBD2 may supply D (5 bases each). Germline CDR1 PRHDT, CDR2 FYEKMQ (reference sequence). The CDR3 runs 15 residues. V lost 4 bases to trimming and J lost 5 bases, with 18 bases between them.

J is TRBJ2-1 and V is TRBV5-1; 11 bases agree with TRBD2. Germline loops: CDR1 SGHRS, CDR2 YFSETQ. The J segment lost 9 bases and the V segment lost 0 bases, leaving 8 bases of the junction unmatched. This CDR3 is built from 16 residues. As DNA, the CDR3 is TGCGCCAGCAGCTTGGGACTAGCGGGGCCCACAGGTGAGCAGTTCTTC. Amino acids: CASSLGLAGPTGEQFF. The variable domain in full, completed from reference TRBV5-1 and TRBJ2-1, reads KAGVTQTPRYLIKTRGQQVTLSCSPISGHRSVSWYQQTPGQGLQFLFEYFSETQRNKGNFPGRFSGRQFSNSRSEMNVSTLELGDSALYLCASSLGLAGPTGEQFFGPGTRLTVL.

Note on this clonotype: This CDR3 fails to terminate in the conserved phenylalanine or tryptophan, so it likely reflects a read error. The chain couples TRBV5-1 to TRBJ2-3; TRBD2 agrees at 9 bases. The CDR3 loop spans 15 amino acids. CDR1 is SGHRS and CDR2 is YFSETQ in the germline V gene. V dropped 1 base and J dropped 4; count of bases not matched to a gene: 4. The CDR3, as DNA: TGCGCCAGCAGCTTGAGTAGCGGGAGCGCAGATACGCAGTATTCT. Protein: CASSLSSGSADTQYS.

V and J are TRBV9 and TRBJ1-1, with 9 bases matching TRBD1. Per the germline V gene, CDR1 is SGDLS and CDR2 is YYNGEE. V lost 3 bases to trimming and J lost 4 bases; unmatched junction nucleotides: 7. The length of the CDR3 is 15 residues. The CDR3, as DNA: TGTGCCAGCAGCGAAAGGGACAGGGTCGTCACTGAAGCTTTCTTT. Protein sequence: CASSERDRVVTEAFF.

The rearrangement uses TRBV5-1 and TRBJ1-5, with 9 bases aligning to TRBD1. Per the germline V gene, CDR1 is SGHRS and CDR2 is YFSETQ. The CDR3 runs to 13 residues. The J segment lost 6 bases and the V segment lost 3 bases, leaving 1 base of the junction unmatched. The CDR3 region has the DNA TGCGCCAGCAGCTGGACAGGGGTTCAGCCCCAGCATTTT. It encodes CASSWTGVQPQHF.

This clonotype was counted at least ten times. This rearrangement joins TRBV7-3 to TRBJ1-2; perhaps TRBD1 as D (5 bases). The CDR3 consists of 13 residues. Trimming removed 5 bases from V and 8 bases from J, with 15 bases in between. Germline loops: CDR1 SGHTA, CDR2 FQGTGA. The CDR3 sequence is CASSASREGGYTF. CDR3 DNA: TGTGCCAGCAGCGCCTCCAGGGAAGGGGGCTACACCTTC. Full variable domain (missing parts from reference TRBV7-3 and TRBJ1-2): GAGVSQTPSNKVTEKGKYVELRCDPISGHTALYWYRQSLGQGPEFLIYFQGTGAADDSGLPNDRFFAVRPEGSVSTLKIQRTERGDSAVYLCASSASREGGYTFGSGTRLTVV.

CDR3 nucleotide sequence: TGTGCCAGCAGCCCCGGGACTAGCGTTTACAATGAGCAGTTCTTC. This gives the protein CASSPGTSVYNEQFF. The genes are TRBV5-8 and TRBJ2-1; 10 nucleotides align to TRBD2. This CDR3 spans 15 amino acids. Germline V lookup: CDR1 SGHTS, CDR2 YDEGEE. V gave up 4 bases and J gave up 4 bases; unmatched junction bases: 5.

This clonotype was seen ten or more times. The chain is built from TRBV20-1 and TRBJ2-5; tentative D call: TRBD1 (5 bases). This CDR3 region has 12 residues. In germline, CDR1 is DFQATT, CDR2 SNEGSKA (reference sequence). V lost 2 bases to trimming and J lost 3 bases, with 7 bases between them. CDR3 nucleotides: TGCAGTGCTAGACTGACAGAAGAGACCCAGTACTTC. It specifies CSARLTEETQYF.

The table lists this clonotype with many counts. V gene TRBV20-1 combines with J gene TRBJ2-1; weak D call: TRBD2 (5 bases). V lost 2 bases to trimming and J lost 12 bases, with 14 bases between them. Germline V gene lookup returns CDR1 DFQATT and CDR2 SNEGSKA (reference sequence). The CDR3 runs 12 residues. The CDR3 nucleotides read TGCAGTGCTAGACCGAGCCTGGCGGGGCAGTTCTTC. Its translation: CSARPSLAGQFF.

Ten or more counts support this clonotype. The CDR3 region is CASSQDGGFISEKLFF. CDR3 nucleotides: TGTGCCAGCAGCCAAGACGGGGGGTTTATTAGTGAAAAACTGTTTTTT. V gene TRBV3-1 combines with J gene TRBJ1-4; maybe TRBD1 (5 bases). CDR3 length equals 16 residues. The V end lost 0 bases, the J end lost 7 bases, and 15 bases lay between the germline ends. Looked up from germline, CDR1 is LGHDT and CDR2 is YNNKEL (reference sequence).

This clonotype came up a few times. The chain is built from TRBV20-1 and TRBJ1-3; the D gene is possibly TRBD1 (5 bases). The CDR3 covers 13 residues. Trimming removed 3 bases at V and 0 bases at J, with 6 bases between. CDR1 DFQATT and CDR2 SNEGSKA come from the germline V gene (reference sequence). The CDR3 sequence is CSASRDSGNTIYF. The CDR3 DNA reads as TGCAGTGCTAGCAGGGACTCTGGAAACACCATATATTTT.

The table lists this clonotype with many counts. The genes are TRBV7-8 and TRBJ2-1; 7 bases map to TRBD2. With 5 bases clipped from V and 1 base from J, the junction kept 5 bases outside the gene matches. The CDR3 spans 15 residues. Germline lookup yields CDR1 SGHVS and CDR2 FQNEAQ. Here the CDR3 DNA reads TGTGCCAGCAGCCCCTCGGGGGGATCCTACAATGAGCAGTTCTTC. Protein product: CASSPSGGSYNEQFF.

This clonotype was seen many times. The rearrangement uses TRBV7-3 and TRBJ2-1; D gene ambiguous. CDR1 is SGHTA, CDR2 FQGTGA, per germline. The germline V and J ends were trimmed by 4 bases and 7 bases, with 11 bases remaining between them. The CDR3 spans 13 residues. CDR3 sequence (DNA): TGTGCCAGCAGCTCTGATCTGGGGAATGAGCAGTTCTTC. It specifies CASSSDLGNEQFF.

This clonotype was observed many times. CDR3 coding DNA: TGTGCCAGCAGCTTTTATGAGAACACTGAAGCTTTCTTT. This codes for CASSFYENTEAFF. The chain carries TRBV7-8 and TRBJ1-1; D ambiguous. Germline values: CDR1 SGHVS, CDR2 FQNEAQ. This CDR3 contains 13 residues. The V end lost 3 bases, the J end lost 1 base, and 6 bases lay between the germline ends.

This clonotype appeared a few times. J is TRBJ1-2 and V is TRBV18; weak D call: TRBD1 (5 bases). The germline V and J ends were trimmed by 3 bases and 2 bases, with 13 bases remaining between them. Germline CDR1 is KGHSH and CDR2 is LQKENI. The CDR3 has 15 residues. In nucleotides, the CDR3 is TGTGCCAGCTCACCCTTCTCCGACAGAAACTATGGCTACACCTTC. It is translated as CASSPFSDRNYGYTF.

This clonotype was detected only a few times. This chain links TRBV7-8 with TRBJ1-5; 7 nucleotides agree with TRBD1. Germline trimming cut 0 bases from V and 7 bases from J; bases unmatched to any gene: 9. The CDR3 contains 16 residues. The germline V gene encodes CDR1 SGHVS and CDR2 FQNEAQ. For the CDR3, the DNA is TGTGCCAGCAGCTTAGCGCAAACAGGGGTTAGCCAGCCCCAGCATTTT. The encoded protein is CASSLAQTGVSQPQHF.

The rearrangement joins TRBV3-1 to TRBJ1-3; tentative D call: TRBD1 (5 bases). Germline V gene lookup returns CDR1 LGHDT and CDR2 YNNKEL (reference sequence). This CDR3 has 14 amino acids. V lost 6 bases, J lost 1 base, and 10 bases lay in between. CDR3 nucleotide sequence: TGTGCCAGCAGTCCCAGGGAATCTGGAAACACCATATATTTT. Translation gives CASSPRESGNTIYF.

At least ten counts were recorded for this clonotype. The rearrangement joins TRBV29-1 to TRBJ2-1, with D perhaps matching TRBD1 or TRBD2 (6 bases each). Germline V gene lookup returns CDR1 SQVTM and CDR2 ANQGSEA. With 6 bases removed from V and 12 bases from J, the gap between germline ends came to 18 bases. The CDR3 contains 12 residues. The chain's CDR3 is CSVKGGSFGQFF. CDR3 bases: TGCAGCGTGAAAGGGGGGAGTTTCGGGCAGTTCTTC.

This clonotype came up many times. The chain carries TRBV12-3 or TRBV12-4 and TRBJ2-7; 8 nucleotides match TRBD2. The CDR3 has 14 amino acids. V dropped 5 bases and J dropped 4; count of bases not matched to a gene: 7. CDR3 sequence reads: CASSTRGGRYEQYF. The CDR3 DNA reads TGTGCCAGCAGTACCCGGGGGGGCAGGTACGAGCAGTACTTC.

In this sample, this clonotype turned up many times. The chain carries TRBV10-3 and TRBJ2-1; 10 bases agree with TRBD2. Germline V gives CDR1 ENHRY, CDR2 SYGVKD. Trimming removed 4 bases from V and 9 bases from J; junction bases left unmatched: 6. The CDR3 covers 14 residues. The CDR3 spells CAISAKREGTEQFF. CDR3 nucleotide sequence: TGTGCCATCAGTGCGAAGCGGGAGGGCACTGAGCAGTTCTTC.

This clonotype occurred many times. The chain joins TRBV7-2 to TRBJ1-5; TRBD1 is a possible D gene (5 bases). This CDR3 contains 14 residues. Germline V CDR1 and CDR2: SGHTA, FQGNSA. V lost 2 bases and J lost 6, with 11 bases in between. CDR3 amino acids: CASSLWEGTQPQHF. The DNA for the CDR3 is TGTGCCAGCAGCTTATGGGAGGGGACTCAGCCCCAGCATTTT.

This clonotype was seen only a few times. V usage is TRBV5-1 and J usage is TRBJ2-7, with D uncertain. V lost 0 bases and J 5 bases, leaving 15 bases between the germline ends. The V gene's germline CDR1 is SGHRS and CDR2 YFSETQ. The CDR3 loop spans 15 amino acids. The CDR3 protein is CASSLASGLRDEQYF. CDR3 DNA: TGCGCCAGCAGCTTGGCTTCTGGGCTTAGGGACGAGCAGTACTTC.

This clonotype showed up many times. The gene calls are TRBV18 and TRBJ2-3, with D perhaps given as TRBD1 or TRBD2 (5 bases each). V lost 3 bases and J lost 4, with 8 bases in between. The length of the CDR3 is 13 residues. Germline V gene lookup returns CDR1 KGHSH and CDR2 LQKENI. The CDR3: CASSPGVSDTQYF. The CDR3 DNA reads TGTGCCAGCTCACCGGGGGTCTCAGATACGCAGTATTTT. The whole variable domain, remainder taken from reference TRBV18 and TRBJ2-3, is NAGVMQNPRHLVRRRGQEARLRCSPMKGHSHVYWYRQLPEEGLKFMVYLQKENIIDESGMPKERFSAEFPKEGPSILRIQQVVRGDSAAYFCASSPGVSDTQYFGPGTRLTVL.